Below are 17 T cell receptor beta chains sequenced from a single sample in a study of blood T cells in healthy people across ages. Sample-barcoded 5' priming and a J-beta primer mix drove a second PCR of about 7 to 12 cycles. TCRdb fed the 5' RACE reads into MiXCR, producing one record per CDR3 protein. The sample includes about 1,500,000 distinct CDR3 sequences, around two fifths of them seen just once. The sequenced material came from blood. The receptors come from a woman aged 18-30 years in good health.

The chain is built from TRBV3-1 and TRBJ2-1; 8 bases map to TRBD1. Germline values: CDR1 LGHDT, CDR2 YNNKEL (reference sequence). There are 16 residues in the CDR3. Trimming removed 4 bases from V and 0 bases from J; junction bases left unmatched: 5. The DNA of the CDR3 is TGTGCCAGCAGCCCAGCCGACAGGGGCTCCTACAATGAGCAGTTCTTC. This codes for CASSPADRGSYNEQFF.

The chain is built from TRBV5-1 and TRBJ1-2; weak D call: TRBD1 (5 bases). The CDR3 length is 15 residues. Germline V lookup: CDR1 SGHRS, CDR2 YFSETQ. The ends were cut back, 4 bases at V and 0 bases at J, with 13 bases in the middle. CDR3 in amino acids: CASSGWTQANYGYTF. CDR3 DNA: TGCGCCAGCAGCGGGTGGACACAAGCTAACTATGGCTACACCTTC.

V and J are TRBV30 and TRBJ2-3; possible D gene TRBD2, 6 bases. Per germline, CDR1 GTSNPN and CDR2 SVGIG (reference sequence). Trimming cost V 3 bases and J 4 bases, with 17 bases left between them. CDR3 length: 15 residues. CDR3 DNA sequence: TGTGCCTGGAGCCCGGTTGGGGAGGCCCCAGATACGCAGTATTTT. The encoded protein is CAWSPVGEAPDTQYF.

The V gene is TRBV3-1, the J gene TRBJ1-6; D not certain. Germline-derived CDR1 and CDR2 are LGHDT and YNNKEL (reference sequence). Between the trimmed V and J ends, which lost 7 bases and 4 bases, there was a span of 14 bases. The CDR3 consists of 15 residues. The CDR3 DNA reads as TGTGCCAGCACCCGGACCGCGAGTTATAATTCACCCCTCCACTTT. Translating it yields CASTRTASYNSPLHF.

The chain combines TRBV2 with TRBJ2-1; D unresolved. In germline, CDR1 is SNHLY, CDR2 FYNNEI. The CDR3 has 15 residues. V lost 1 base and J lost 0, with 7 bases in between. The CDR3 loop reads CASSEEATSYNEQFF. CDR3 DNA: TGTGCCAGCAGTGAAGAGGCTACCTCCTACAATGAGCAGTTCTTC.

In its sample, this clonotype was seen a few times. CDR3 in DNA: TGCGCCAGCAGAGCCGGACACGGACGGGATTCACCCCTCCACTTT. Encoded protein: CASRAGHGRDSPLHF. V gene TRBV10-1 combines with J gene TRBJ1-6; tentatively, D is TRBD1 (5 bases). V shed 6 bases and J shed 8 bases, with 17 bases lying between them. Germline CDR1 WNHNN, CDR2 SYGVQD (reference sequence). The length of the CDR3 is 15 residues.

The rearrangement joins TRBV24-1 to TRBJ1-5; 12 nucleotides agree with TRBD1. Trimming took 3 bases from V and 6 from J; bases not matched to a gene: 5. The CDR3 is 16 residues long. From germline, CDR1 is KGHDR and CDR2 SFDVKD. CDR3 protein: CATSDPGQGASQPQHF. In DNA, the CDR3 is TGTGCCACCAGTGATCCGGGACAGGGGGCCTCTCAGCCCCAGCATTTT.

This clonotype is a singleton in its sample. The chain combines TRBV11-2 with TRBJ1-1; D is possibly TRBD1 (5 bases). V shed 1 base and J shed 8 bases, with 11 bases lying between them. The germline V gene has CDR1 SGHAT and CDR2 FQNNGV. The CDR3 totals 13 residues. The CDR3 region has the DNA TGTGCCAGCAGCTTAGTCAGGGTAGGAGAAGCTTTCTTT. This codes for CASSLVRVGEAFF.

CDR3 coding DNA: TGTGCCAGCAGCTTTTCGCTCACCTCTGGAAACACCATATATTTT. This translates into CASSFSLTSGNTIYF. The chain uses TRBV11-2 and TRBJ1-3, with no clear D. CDR3 length: 15 amino acids. Germline V gene lookup returns CDR1 SGHAT and CDR2 FQNNGV. Trimming stripped 3 bases from V and 0 bases from J, with 9 bases between.

This clonotype was counted a few times. This chain joins TRBV2 and TRBJ2-5; tentative D call: TRBD2 (6 bases). The J call may be faulty, since TRBJ2-7 better matches the DNA end. The length of the CDR3 is 16 residues. Germline values: CDR1 SNHLY, CDR2 FYNNEI. The CDR3 region is CASRASGGVGEYEQYF. CDR3 nucleotides: TGTGCCAGCAGGGCAAGCGGCGGGGTGGGGGAATACGAGCAGTACTTC.

The rearrangement joins TRBV6-5 to TRBJ2-3; D is ambiguous. The V gene's germline CDR1 is MNHEY and CDR2 SVGAGI. The V and J ends lost 0 bases and 6 bases respectively, with 7 bases between them. The CDR3 runs 13 residues. The CDR3 coding sequence is TGTGCCAGCAGTTACTCCCAGCGTGATACGCAGTATTTT. Translated: CASSYSQRDTQYF.

In DNA, the CDR3 is TGCGCCAGCAGCCATAGTTCCATTGGCGAGCAGTACTTC. It codes for CASSHSSIGEQYF. The V and J genes are TRBV4-1 and TRBJ2-7; D unclear. The germline gives CDR1 MGHRA, CDR2 YSYEKL. Trimming left V 3 bases short and J 6 bases short, with 12 bases between. The CDR3 sequence is 13 residues long.

The genes are TRBV20-1 and TRBJ2-1; D remains ambiguous. Germline CDR1 DFQATT, CDR2 SNEGSKA (reference sequence). This CDR3 has 16 amino acids. Trimming shortened V by 2 bases and J by 0 bases, and 14 bases separated the two germline ends. CDR3 in amino acids: CSARITVARSYNEQFF. The CDR3 DNA reads as TGCAGTGCTAGAATTACTGTGGCCCGCTCCTACAATGAGCAGTTCTTC.

This CDR3 is CSVRDTWNTEAFF. The CDR3 DNA is TGCAGCGTCCGGGACACTTGGAACACTGAAGCTTTCTTT. The V and J genes are TRBV29-1 and TRBJ1-1; possible D gene TRBD1, 6 bases. With 6 bases removed from V and 1 base from J, the gap between germline ends came to 12 bases. The germline V gene encodes CDR1 SQVTM and CDR2 ANQGSEA. The CDR3 length is 13 residues.

Note on this clonotype: At one end, the junction sequence differs from germline, possibly due to a read error. In DNA, the CDR3 is TGTGCCAGCATACTGGTTGGGTCTGGGGCCAACATCCTGACTTTC. Encoded protein: CASILVGSGANILTF. The V and J genes are TRBV12-3 or TRBV12-4 and TRBJ2-6, with D tentatively TRBD1 (5 bases). The CDR3 has 15 residues.

This rearrangement joins TRBV10-3 to TRBJ2-2; a possible D gene is TRBD2 (6 bases). V was clipped by 3 bases and J by 6 bases, with 11 bases between them. CDR1 is ENHRY, CDR2 SYGVKD, per germline. This CDR3 is 14 amino acids long. The CDR3 nucleotides read TGTGCCATCAGTGACGGTAGCGGCGCCGGGGAGCTGTTTTTT. Translating it yields CAISDGSGAGELFF.

This sequence joins TRBV6-5 and TRBJ1-2; D is unclear. The V and J ends lost 6 bases and 7 bases respectively, with 15 bases between them. The V gene's germline CDR1 is MNHEY and CDR2 SVGAGI. CDR3 length equals 13 residues. The CDR3 DNA reads as TGTGCCAGCAGGACCACCACGGGCGGTGGCTACACCTTC. Protein product: CASRTTTGGGYTF.